One and the same sample provided the 29 T cell receptor beta chains below, sequenced in a study of OX40 agonist ivuxolimab in advanced cancers. The assay was immunoSEQ multiplex PCR, and TCRdb's table has in-frame clones only and misses some. The repertoire holds about 61,000 clones, with roughly 87% as singletons. Specimen: CD4+ or CD8+ T cells sorted from blood, collected in a trial of the OX40 agonist ivuxolimab. Every receptor here comes from an adult with an advanced solid tumor such as melanoma, head and neck, liver or kidney cancer.

This clone was seen once. The J gene is TRBJ2-1, the V gene TRBV29-1; 15 bases line up with TRBD2. Germline V gives CDR1 SQVTM, CDR2 ANQGSEA. The CDR3 is 15 residues long. V trimming: 2 bases; J trimming: 9 bases; junction bases outside the gene matches: 5. The CDR3 DNA is TGCAGCGTTGAAAGGGGGACTAGCGGGGGGCTTGAGCAGTTCTTC. Translating it yields CSVERGTSGGLEQFF.

The count of this clone is one. The rearrangement links TRBV7-8 to TRBJ1-3, with D possibly being TRBD1 (5 bases). The CDR3 consists of 16 residues. V was pared by 1 base and J by 2 bases, with 12 bases between. Germline CDR1 and CDR2: SGHVS and FQNEAQ. The CDR3 sequence: CASSLGRAGTGNTIYF. In DNA form, the CDR3 reads TGTGCCAGCAGCTTAGGGCGCGCAGGGACTGGAAACACCATATATTTT.

The count of this clone is one. The V call is TRBV19, the J call TRBJ2-3; tentatively, D is TRBD2 (7 bases). V was shortened by 4 bases and J by 6 bases, with 17 bases between the two germline ends. The germline gives CDR1 LNHDA, CDR2 SQIVND (reference sequence). The CDR3 loop spans 15 amino acids. The CDR3 region is CASSNGGGGGDTQYF. CDR3 coding DNA: TGTGCCAGTAGTAATGGCGGGGGCGGCGGGGATACGCAGTATTTT. The full variable domain, rest sourced from reference TRBV19 and TRBJ2-3, is DGGITQSPKYLFRKEGQNVTLSCEQNLNHDAMYWYRQDPGQGLRLIYYSQIVNDFQKGDIAEGYSVSREKKESFPLTVTSAQKNPTAFYLCASSNGGGGGDTQYFGPGTRLTVL.

This chain links TRBV11-1 with TRBJ1-2; TRBD1 might be the D (5 bases). Germline assignment: CDR1 SGHAT and CDR2 FQDESV (reference sequence). V dropped 3 bases and J dropped 4 bases, with 12 bases sitting between them. The CDR3 has 14 residues. CDR3 sequence reads: CASSFHWDGYGYTF. CDR3 coding DNA: TGTGCCAGCAGCTTCCATTGGGACGGCTATGGCTACACCTTC.

The chain recombines TRBV25-1 with TRBJ1-1; D uncertain. CDR1 is MGHDK, CDR2 SYGVNS, per germline. Trimming took off 6 bases at V and 0 bases at J, with 11 bases between the two ends. The CDR3 covers 14 residues. DNA of the CDR3: TGTGCCAGCAGCCGAGGGAGCATGAACACTGAAGCTTTCTTT. This encodes CASSRGSMNTEAFF.

This chain joins TRBV19 and TRBJ1-2; TRBD1 might be the D (5 bases). The V and J ends lost 2 bases and 3 bases respectively, with 16 bases between them. This CDR3 spans 16 amino acids. Germline assignment: CDR1 LNHDA and CDR2 SQIVND (reference sequence). CDR3 sequence reads: CASSIFPSLGDYGYTF. For the CDR3, the DNA is TGTGCCAGTAGTATATTCCCGAGCCTAGGGGACTATGGCTACACCTTC.

V gene TRBV9 combines with J gene TRBJ2-2; 8 bases are shared with TRBD2. Trimming at V came to 2 bases and at J to 0 bases, leaving 3 bases not matched to a gene. The CDR3 spans 16 residues. CDR1 is SGDLS and CDR2 is YYNGEE in the germline V gene. CDR3 sequence: CASSVPGLANTGELFF. The CDR3 DNA reads TGTGCCAGCAGCGTTCCGGGACTAGCGAACACCGGGGAGCTGTTTTTT.

The chain uses TRBV11-3 and TRBJ1-5; possible D gene TRBD1, 5 bases. Germline V gene data show CDR1 as SGHNT and CDR2 as YENEEA. The CDR3 has 16 amino acids. V was cut by 1 base and J by 5 bases, with 15 bases left in between. CDR3 nucleotide sequence: TGTGCCAGCAGCTTAGGGGGGGGACGCCCGGATCAGCCCCAGCATTTT. Translation: CASSLGGGRPDQPQHF. The whole variable domain, filled in from reference TRBV11-3 and TRBJ1-5, reads EAGVVQSPRYKIIEKKQPVAFWCNPISGHNTLYWYLQNLGQGPELLIRYENEEAVDDSQLPKDRFSAERLKGVDSTLKIQPAELGDSAVYLCASSLGGGRPDQPQHFGDGTRLSIL.

The V and J genes are TRBV12-5 and TRBJ2-3, with 9 bases aligning to TRBD1. This CDR3 has 15 amino acids. Germline V gene lookup returns CDR1 LGHNT and CDR2 FRNRAP. Germline trimming cut 5 bases from V and 3 bases from J; bases unmatched to any gene: 6. The CDR3 sequence is CASGPGQGRTDTQYF. For the CDR3, the DNA is TGTGCTAGTGGTCCAGGACAGGGGCGGACAGATACGCAGTATTTT.

The chain has TRBV6-5 and TRBJ1-2; D is possibly TRBD1 (6 bases). CDR3 length: 14 residues. V dropped 4 bases and J dropped 8 bases, with 17 bases sitting between them. Germline lookup yields CDR1 MNHEY and CDR2 SVGAGI. The CDR3: CASSFLGQFRGYTF. The CDR3 DNA reads as TGTGCCAGCAGTTTCCTAGGACAGTTTCGCGGCTACACCTTC.

The chain uses TRBV5-1 and TRBJ2-6; no clear D. The CDR3 totals 16 residues. The germline V gene encodes CDR1 SGHRS and CDR2 YFSETQ. Trimming took 4 bases from V and 0 from J, leaving 11 bases between them. In DNA, the CDR3 is TGCGCCAGCAGCCTCGGTTCGAGCTCTGGGGCCAACGTCCTGACTTTC. Residues: CASSLGSSSGANVLTF.

V usage is TRBV6-5 and J usage is TRBJ2-7; TRBD1 matches at 7 bases. V shed 2 bases and J 6 bases; nucleotides not matched to a gene: 7. The CDR3 runs 14 residues. Germline loops: CDR1 MNHEY, CDR2 SVGAGI. The CDR3 region has the DNA TGTGCCAGCAGTTACAGGGGGCGCTCGGGCGAGCAGTACTTC. Amino acid sequence: CASSYRGRSGEQYF.

The chain joins TRBV2 to TRBJ2-1, with D perhaps matching TRBD1 or TRBD2 (6 bases each). The germline V gene has CDR1 SNHLY and CDR2 FYNNEI. With 6 bases removed from V and 8 bases from J, the gap between germline ends came to 17 bases. CDR3 length: 14 amino acids. CDR3 sequence reads: CASSPGGGLDEQFF. The CDR3 nucleotides are TGTGCCAGCAGCCCCGGAGGGGGGCTAGATGAGCAGTTCTTC.

The chain has TRBV5-6 and TRBJ2-5; D is uncertain. Trimming removed 0 bases at V and 4 bases at J, with 10 bases between. The CDR3 has 14 residues. Germline assignment: CDR1 SGHDT and CDR2 YYEEEE. In DNA, the CDR3 is TGTGCCAGCAGCTTGGGAGGCCTCCGAGAGACCCAGTACTTC. This codes for CASSLGGLRETQYF.

The chain uses TRBV6-6 and TRBJ1-5, with D unresolved. Germline V lookup: CDR1 MNHNY, CDR2 SVGAGI (reference sequence). The V gene lost 2 bases and the J gene lost 0 bases, with 11 bases spanning the gap. The CDR3 runs to 16 residues. In DNA form, the CDR3 reads TGTGCCAGCAGTTACCGGCAGAGTCATAGCAATCAGCCCCAGCATTTT. It is translated as CASSYRQSHSNQPQHF.

CDR3 sequence (DNA): TGTGCCAGCAGCTTCCATGCGCAGGAGACCCAGTACTTC. Translated, it gives CASSFHAQETQYF. V gene TRBV7-2 combines with J gene TRBJ2-5; D gene unclear. The CDR3 runs to 13 residues. Trimming cost V 3 bases and J 5 bases, with 10 bases left between them. Germline V gene lookup returns CDR1 SGHTA and CDR2 FQGNSA.

The chain is built from TRBV4-1 and TRBJ2-2; the D gene is possibly TRBD1 (6 bases). Trimming removed 1 base at V and 0 bases at J, with 12 bases between. Germline loops: CDR1 MGHRA, CDR2 YSYEKL. The CDR3 covers 17 residues. CDR3 loop: CASSQVGARTNTGELFF. Written as DNA, the CDR3 is TGCGCCAGCAGCCAAGTGGGGGCGCGGACGAACACCGGGGAGCTGTTTTTT.

This chain links TRBV7-2 with TRBJ1-1, with D unclear. Germline values: CDR1 SGHTA, CDR2 FQGNSA. Trimming pared 1 base from V and 1 base from J, leaving 4 bases between. The CDR3 covers 13 residues. CDR3 coding DNA: TGTGCCAGCAGCTTAGAACAGAACACTGAAGCTTTCTTT. It specifies CASSLEQNTEAFF.

This clone appeared a few times. V and J are TRBV30 and TRBJ1-4, with D uncertain. The CDR3 totals 12 residues. V dropped 1 base and J dropped 8 bases, with 8 bases sitting between them. Germline loops: CDR1 GTSNPN, CDR2 SVGIG (reference sequence). The CDR3, as DNA: TGTGCCTGGAGTGCTTTGAGGGAAAAACTGTTTTTT. Translation: CAWSALREKLFF.

CDR3 sequence: CASSKSGQGSSYEQYF. The DNA of the CDR3 is TGTGCCAGTAGCAAGAGCGGACAGGGATCATCCTACGAGCAGTACTTC. V usage is TRBV19 and J usage is TRBJ2-7; TRBD1 matches at 8 bases. CDR3 length: 16 residues. Germline CDR1 and CDR2: LNHDA and SQIVND (reference sequence). The J segment lost 1 base and the V segment lost 6 bases, leaving 11 bases of the junction unmatched.

CDR3: CASSIALNQPQHF. The CDR3 DNA reads as TGTGCCAGTAGTATTGCTCTAAATCAGCCCCAGCATTTT. The chain recombines TRBV19 with TRBJ1-5; D remains unclear. CDR1 is LNHDA and CDR2 is SQIVND in the germline V gene (reference sequence). There are 13 residues in the CDR3. Trimming stripped 3 bases from V and 4 bases from J, with 7 bases between.

The genes are TRBV7-2 and TRBJ2-3, with 9 bases fitting TRBD2. In germline, CDR1 is SGHTA, CDR2 FQGNSA. V dropped 3 bases and J dropped 3; count of bases not matched to a gene: 1. The CDR3 contains 14 residues. This CDR3 is CASSFSGGTDTQYF. As DNA, the CDR3 is TGTGCCAGCAGCTTTAGCGGGGGAACAGATACGCAGTATTTT.

The V call is TRBV29-1, the J call TRBJ2-3, with TRBD1 as a possible D gene (5 bases). From germline, CDR1 is SQVTM and CDR2 ANQGSEA. Trimming left V 2 bases short and J 4 bases short, with 16 bases between. The CDR3 has 15 residues. The chain's CDR3 is CSVESYRRGADTQYF. In nucleotides, the CDR3 is TGCAGCGTTGAAAGTTATCGAAGGGGCGCAGATACGCAGTATTTT.

A few counts support this clone. This chain connects TRBV7-2 to TRBJ2-2; the D gene is possibly TRBD2 (6 bases). Germline-derived CDR1 and CDR2 are SGHTA and FQGNSA. There are 15 residues in the CDR3. The V end lost 2 bases, the J end lost 5 bases, and 12 bases lay between the germline ends. The CDR3 DNA follows: TGTGCCAGCAGCTTAACGGGGGAACTAACCGGGGAGCTGTTTTTT. This translates into CASSLTGELTGELFF.

The chain has TRBV4-2 and TRBJ1-2; D may be TRBD1 (5 bases). The CDR3 has 16 residues. The germline gives CDR1 LGHNA, CDR2 YNFKEQ. V gave up 0 bases and J gave up 7 bases, with 18 bases separating them. CDR3 DNA: TGTGCCAGCAGCCAAGATTCGGAGGGGCGCGCGGGTGGCTACACCTTC. It codes for CASSQDSEGRAGGYTF.

The J gene is TRBJ1-2, the V gene TRBV19; D possibly corresponds to TRBD1 (6 bases). The ends were cut back, 6 bases at V and 4 bases at J, with 24 bases in the middle. CDR1 LNHDA and CDR2 SQIVND come from the germline V gene (reference sequence). There are 17 residues in the CDR3. In DNA form, the CDR3 reads TGTGCCAGTAGCTCCGGGACACCCTTCGTTGGTGGCTATGGCTACACCTTC. This translates into CASSSGTPFVGGYGYTF.

This chain connects TRBV5-4 to TRBJ2-3; TRBD2 matches 8 bases. Trimming at V came to 1 base and at J to 5 bases, leaving 6 bases not matched to a gene. The germline gives CDR1 SGHNT, CDR2 YYREEE (reference sequence). The CDR3 extends over 15 amino acids. The CDR3 DNA is TGTGCCAGCAGCTTGTCCGGGGGGGCCGAAGATACGCAGTATTTT. Protein product: CASSLSGGAEDTQYF.

This rearrangement joins TRBV18 to TRBJ2-7, with TRBD2 as a possible D gene (5 bases). V was cut by 3 bases and J by 6 bases, with 18 bases left in between. Germline assignment: CDR1 KGHSH and CDR2 LQKENI. The CDR3 sequence is 15 residues long. CDR3 sequence reads: CASSPDRSPGFEQYF. CDR3 coding DNA: TGTGCCAGCTCACCGGACCGGTCCCCGGGGTTCGAGCAGTACTTC.

This clone has just a few counts. The rearrangement joins TRBV6-4 to TRBJ2-6, with a possible D match to TRBD1 (5 bases). The CDR3 loop spans 16 amino acids. Trimming left V 5 bases short and J 3 bases short, with 14 bases between. CDR1 and CDR2 from the germline V gene are MRHNA and SNTAGT. CDR3 DNA sequence: TGTGCCAGCAGTCTAAATCCAGGGATTGGGGCCAACGTCCTGACTTTC. Amino acid sequence: CASSLNPGIGANVLTF.